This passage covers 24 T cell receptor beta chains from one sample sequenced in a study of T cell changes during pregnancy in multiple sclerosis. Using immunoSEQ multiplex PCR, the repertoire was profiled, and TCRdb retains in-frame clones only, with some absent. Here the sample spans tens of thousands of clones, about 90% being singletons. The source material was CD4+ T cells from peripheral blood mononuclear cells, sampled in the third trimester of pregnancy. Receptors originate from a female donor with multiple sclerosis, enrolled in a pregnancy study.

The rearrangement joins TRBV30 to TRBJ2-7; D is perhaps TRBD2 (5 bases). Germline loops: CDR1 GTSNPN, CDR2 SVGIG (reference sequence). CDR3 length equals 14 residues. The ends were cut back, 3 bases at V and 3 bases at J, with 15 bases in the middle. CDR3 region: CAWSSSGDLYEQYF. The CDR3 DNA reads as TGTGCCTGGAGCTCAAGCGGTGACCTCTACGAGCAGTACTTC.

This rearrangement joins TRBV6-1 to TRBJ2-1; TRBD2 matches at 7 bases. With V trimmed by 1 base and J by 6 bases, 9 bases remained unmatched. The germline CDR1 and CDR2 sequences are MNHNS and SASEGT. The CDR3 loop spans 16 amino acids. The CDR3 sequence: CASSEDGGGSINEQFF. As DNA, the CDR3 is TGTGCCAGCAGTGAAGACGGCGGGGGATCAATCAATGAGCAGTTCTTC.

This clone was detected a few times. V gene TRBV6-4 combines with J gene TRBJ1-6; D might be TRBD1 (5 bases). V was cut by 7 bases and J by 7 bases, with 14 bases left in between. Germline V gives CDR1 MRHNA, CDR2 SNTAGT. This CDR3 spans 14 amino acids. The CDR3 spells CASTYSPGNSPLHF. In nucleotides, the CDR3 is TGTGCCAGCACTTATTCTCCAGGGAATTCACCCCTCCACTTT.

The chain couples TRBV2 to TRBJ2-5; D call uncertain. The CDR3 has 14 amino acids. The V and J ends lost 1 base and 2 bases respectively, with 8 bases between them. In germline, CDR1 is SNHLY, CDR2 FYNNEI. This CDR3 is CASSEDSKQETQYF. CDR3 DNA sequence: TGTGCCAGCAGTGAAGACAGCAAGCAAGAGACCCAGTACTTC.

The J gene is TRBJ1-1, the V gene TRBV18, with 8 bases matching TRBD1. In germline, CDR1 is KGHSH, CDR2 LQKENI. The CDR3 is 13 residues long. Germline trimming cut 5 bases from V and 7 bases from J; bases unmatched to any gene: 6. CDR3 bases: TGTGCCAGCTCAGTGACAGGGGTGGATGAAGCTTTCTTT. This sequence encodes CASSVTGVDEAFF.

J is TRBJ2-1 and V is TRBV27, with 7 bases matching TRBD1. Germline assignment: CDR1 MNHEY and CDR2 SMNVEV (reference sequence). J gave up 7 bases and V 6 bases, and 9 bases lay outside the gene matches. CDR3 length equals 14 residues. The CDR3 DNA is TGTGCCAGCAGACAGGGGCGACCTAAAAATGAGCAGTTCTTC. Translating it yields CASRQGRPKNEQFF.

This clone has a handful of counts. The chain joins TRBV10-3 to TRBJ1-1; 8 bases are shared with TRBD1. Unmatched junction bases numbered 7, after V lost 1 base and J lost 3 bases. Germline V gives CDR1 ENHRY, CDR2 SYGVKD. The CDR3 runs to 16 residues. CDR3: CAISELQGALDTEAFF. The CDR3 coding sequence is TGTGCCATCAGTGAGTTGCAGGGGGCGCTGGACACTGAAGCTTTCTTT.

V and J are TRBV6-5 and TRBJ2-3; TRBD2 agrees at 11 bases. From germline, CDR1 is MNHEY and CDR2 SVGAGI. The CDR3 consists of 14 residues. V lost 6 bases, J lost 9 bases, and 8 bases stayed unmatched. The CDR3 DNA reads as TGTGCCAGCAGCGGGTTAGCGGGGGGGCACACGCAGTATTTT. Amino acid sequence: CASSGLAGGHTQYF.

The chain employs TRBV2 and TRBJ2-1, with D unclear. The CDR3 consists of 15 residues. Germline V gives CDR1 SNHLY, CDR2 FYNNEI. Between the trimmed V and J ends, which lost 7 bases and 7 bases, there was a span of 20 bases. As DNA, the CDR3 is TGTGCCAGCACCCCGCAACCGCTTACAGTGAATGAGCAGTTCTTC. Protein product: CASTPQPLTVNEQFF.

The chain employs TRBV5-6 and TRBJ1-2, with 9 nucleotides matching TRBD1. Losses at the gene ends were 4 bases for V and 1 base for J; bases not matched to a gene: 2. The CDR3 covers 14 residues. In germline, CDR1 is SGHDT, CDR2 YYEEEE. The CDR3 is CASSPTGGNYGYTF. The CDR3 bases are TGTGCCAGCAGCCCGACAGGGGGTAACTATGGCTACACCTTC.

The CDR3 here is CASRETVLVAQYF. The CDR3 DNA is TGTGCCAGCAGAGAAACAGTCCTGGTGGCCCAGTACTTC. This sequence joins TRBV6-1 and TRBJ2-5, with D uncertain. CDR3 length equals 13 residues. Trimming shortened V by 6 bases and J by 9 bases, and 17 bases separated the two germline ends. CDR1 and CDR2 (germline): MNHNS, SASEGT.

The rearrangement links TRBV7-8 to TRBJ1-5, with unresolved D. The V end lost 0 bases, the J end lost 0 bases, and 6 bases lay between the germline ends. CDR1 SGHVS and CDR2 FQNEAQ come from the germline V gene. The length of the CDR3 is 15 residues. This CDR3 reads CASSLAQNSNQPQHF. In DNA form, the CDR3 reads TGTGCCAGCAGCTTAGCTCAGAATAGCAATCAGCCCCAGCATTTT. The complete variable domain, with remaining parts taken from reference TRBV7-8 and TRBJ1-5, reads GAGVSQSPRYKVAKRGQDVALRCDPISGHVSLFWYQQALGQGPEFLTYFQNEAQLDKSGLPSDRFFAERPEGSVSTLKIQRTQQEDSAVYLCASSLAQNSNQPQHFGDGTRLSIL.

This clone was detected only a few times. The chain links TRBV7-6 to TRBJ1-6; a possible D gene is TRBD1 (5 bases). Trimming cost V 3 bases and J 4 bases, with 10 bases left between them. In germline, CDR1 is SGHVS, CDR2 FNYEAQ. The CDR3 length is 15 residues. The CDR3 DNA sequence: TGTGCCAGCAGCTTTGACAGAACATATAATTCACCCCTCCACTTT. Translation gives CASSFDRTYNSPLHF. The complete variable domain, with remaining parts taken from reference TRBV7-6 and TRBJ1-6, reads GAGVSQSPRYKVTKRGQDVALRCDPISGHVSLYWYRQALGQGPEFLTYFNYEAQQDKSGLPNDRFSAERPEGSISTLTIQRTEQRDSAMYRCASSFDRTYNSPLHFGNGTRLTVT.

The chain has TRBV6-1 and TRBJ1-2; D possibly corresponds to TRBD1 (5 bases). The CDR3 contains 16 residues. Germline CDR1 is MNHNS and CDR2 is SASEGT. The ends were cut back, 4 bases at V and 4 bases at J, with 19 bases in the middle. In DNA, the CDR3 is TGTGCCAGCAGTGCACTACAAAGGGGTTGGGGCTATGGCTACACCTTC. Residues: CASSALQRGWGYGYTF.

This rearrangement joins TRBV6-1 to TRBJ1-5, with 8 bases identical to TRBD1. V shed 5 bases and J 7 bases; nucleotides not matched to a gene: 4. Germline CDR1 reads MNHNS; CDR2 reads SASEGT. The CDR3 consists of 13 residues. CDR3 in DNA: TGTGCCAGCAGTCGGACAGGGAGACAGCCCCAGCATTTT. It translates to CASSRTGRQPQHF.

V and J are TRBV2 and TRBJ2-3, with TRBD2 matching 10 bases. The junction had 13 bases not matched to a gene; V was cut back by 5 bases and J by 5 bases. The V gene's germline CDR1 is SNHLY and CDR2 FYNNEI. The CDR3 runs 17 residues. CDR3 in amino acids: CASSQMRLAGVQDTQYF. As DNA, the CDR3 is TGTGCCAGCAGTCAAATGCGTCTAGCGGGGGTCCAAGATACGCAGTATTTT.

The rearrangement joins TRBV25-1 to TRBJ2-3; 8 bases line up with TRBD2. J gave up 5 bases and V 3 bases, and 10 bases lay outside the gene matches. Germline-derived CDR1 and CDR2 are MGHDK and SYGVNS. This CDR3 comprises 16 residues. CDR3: CASSDPTTGGEDTQYF. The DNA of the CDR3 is TGTGCCAGCAGTGATCCCACTACCGGGGGGGAAGATACGCAGTATTTT.

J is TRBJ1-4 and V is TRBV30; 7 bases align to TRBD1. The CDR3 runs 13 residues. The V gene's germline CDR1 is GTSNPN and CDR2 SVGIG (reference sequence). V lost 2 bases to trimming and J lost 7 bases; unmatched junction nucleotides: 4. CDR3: CAWSQSGGEKLFF. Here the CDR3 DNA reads TGTGCCTGGAGTCAGTCAGGGGGTGAAAAACTGTTTTTT.

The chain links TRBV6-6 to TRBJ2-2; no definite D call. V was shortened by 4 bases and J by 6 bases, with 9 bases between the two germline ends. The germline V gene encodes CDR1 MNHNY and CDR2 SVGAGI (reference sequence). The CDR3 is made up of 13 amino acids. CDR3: CASSSLPSGELFF. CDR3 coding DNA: TGTGCCAGCAGTTCCCTCCCCTCCGGGGAGCTGTTTTTT.

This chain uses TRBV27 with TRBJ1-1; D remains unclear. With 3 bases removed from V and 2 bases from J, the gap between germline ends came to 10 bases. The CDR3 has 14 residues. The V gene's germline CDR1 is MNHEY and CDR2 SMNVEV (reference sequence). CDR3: CASSFFPVNTEAFF. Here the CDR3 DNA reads TGTGCCAGCAGTTTTTTTCCAGTCAACACTGAAGCTTTCTTT.

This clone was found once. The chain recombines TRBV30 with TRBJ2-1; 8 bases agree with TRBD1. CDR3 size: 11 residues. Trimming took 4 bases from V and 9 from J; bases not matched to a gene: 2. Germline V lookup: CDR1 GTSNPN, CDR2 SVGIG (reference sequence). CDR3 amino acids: CAWTGGREQFF. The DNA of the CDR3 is TGTGCCTGGACAGGGGGCCGTGAGCAGTTCTTC.

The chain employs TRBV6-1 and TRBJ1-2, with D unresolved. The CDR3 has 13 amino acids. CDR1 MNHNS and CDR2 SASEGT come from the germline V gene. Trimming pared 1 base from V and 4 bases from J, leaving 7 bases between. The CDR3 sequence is CASSEGLTYGYTF. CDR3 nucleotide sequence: TGTGCCAGCAGTGAAGGGCTTACCTATGGCTACACCTTC.

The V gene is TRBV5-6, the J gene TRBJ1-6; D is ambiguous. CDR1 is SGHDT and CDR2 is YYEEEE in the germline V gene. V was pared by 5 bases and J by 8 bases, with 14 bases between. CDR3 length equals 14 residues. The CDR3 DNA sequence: TGTGCCAGCAGTTTTTTAGAGCGACATTCACCCCTCCACTTT. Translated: CASSFLERHSPLHF.

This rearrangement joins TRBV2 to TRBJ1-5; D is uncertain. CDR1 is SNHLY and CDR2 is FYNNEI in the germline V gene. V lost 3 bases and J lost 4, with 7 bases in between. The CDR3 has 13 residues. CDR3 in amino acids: CASSDGRNQPQHF. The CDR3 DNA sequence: TGTGCCAGCAGTGATGGGAGGAATCAGCCCCAGCATTTT.